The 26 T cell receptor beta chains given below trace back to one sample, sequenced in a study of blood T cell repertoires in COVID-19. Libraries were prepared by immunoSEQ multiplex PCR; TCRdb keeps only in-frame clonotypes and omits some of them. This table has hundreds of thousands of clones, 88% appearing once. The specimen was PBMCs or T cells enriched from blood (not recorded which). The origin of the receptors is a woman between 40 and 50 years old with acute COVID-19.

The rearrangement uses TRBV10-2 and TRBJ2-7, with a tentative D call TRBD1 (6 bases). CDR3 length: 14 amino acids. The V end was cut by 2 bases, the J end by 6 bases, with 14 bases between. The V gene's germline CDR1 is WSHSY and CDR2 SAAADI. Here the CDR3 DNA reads TGCGCCAGCAGTGAGCGTTTGGGGGCGGGCGAGCAGTACTTC. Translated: CASSERLGAGEQYF.

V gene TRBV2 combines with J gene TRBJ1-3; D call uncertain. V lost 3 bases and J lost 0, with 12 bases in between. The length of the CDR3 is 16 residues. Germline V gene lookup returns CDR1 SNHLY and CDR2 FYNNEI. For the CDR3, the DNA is TGTGCCAGCAGTGACGCTGCGGCGGACTCTGGAAACACCATATATTTT. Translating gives CASSDAAADSGNTIYF.

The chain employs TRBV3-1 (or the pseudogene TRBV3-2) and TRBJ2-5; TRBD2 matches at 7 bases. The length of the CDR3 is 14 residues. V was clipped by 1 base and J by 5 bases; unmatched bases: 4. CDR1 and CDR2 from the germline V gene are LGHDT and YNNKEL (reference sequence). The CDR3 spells CASSQGGGFETQYF. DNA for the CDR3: TGTGCCAGCAGCCAAGGGGGGGGGTTCGAGACCCAGTACTTC.

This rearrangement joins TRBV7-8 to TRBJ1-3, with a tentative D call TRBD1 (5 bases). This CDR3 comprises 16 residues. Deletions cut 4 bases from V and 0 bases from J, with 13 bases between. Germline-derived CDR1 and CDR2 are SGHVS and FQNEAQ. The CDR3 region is CASSSGMKSSGNTIYF. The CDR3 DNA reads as TGTGCCAGCAGCTCAGGGATGAAGAGCTCTGGAAACACCATATATTTT.

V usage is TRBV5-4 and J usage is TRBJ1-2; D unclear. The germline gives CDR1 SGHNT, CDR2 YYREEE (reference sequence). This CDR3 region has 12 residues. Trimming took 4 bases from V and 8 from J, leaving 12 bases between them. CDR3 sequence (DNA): TGTGCCAGCAGCGGGAGCGGAGTAGGCTACACCTTC. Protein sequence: CASSGSGVGYTF.

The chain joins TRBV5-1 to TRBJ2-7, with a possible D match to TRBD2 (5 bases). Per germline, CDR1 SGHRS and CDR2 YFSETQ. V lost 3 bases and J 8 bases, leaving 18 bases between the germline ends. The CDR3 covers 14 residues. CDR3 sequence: CASSSLQTSEQQYF. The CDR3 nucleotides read TGCGCCAGCAGCTCCCTACAAACTAGTGAGCAGCAGTACTTC. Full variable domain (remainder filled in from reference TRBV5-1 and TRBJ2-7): KAGVTQTPRYLIKTRGQQVTLSCSPISGHRSVSWYQQTPGQGLQFLFEYFSETQRNKGNFPGRFSGRQFSNSRSEMNVSTLELGDSALYLCASSSLQTSEQQYFGPGTRLTVT.

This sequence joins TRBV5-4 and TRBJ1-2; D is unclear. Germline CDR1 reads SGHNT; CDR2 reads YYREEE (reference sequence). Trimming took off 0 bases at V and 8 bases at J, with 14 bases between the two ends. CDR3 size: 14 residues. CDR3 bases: TGTGCCAGCAGCTTGGAACAGACCTTCTACGGCTACACCTTC. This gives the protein CASSLEQTFYGYTF.

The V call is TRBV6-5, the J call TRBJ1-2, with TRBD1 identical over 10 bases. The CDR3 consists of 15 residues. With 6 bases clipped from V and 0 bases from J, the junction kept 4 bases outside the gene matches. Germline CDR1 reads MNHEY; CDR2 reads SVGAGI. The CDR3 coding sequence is TGTGCCAGCAGACTGACAGGGGGCCCTAACTATGGCTACACCTTC. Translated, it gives CASRLTGGPNYGYTF.

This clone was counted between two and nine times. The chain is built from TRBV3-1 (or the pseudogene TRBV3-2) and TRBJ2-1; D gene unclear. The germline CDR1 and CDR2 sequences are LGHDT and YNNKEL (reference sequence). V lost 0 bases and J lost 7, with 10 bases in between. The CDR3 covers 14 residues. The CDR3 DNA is TGTGCCAGCAGCCAAGAATGGCCCGAAAATGAGCAGTTCTTC. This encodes CASSQEWPENEQFF.

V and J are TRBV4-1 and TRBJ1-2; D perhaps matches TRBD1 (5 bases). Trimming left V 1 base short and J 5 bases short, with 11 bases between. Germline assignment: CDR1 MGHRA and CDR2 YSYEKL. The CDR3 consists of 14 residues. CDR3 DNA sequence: TGCGCCAGCAGCCAAGTCCAGGGCCAATATGGCTACACCTTC. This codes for CASSQVQGQYGYTF.

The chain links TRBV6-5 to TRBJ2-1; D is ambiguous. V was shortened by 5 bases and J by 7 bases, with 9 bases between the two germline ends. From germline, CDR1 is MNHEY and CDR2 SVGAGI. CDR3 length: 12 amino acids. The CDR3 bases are TGTGCCAGCAGTCGGTCCTCGAATGAGCAGTTCTTC. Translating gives CASSRSSNEQFF.

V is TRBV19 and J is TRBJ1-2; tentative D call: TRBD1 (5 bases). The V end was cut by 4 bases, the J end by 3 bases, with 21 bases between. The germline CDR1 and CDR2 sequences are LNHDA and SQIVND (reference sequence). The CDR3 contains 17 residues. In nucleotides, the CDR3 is TGTGCCAGTAGTACGAATGGAGTGACAGTTCACCACTATGGCTACACCTTC. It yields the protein CASSTNGVTVHHYGYTF.

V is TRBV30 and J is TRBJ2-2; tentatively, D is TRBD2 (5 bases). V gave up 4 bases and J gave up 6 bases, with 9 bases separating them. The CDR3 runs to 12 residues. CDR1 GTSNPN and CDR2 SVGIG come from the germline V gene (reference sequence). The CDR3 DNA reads TGTGCCTGGAATCAGGAGGCCGGGGAGCTGTTTTTT. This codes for CAWNQEAGELFF.

The CDR3 DNA sequence: TGTGCCAGCAGCTTCGAACAGGGGGCAAAAGGCTACACCTTC. This gives the protein CASSFEQGAKGYTF. The chain recombines TRBV6-4 with TRBJ1-2, with TRBD1 identical over 9 bases. J gave up 8 bases and V 6 bases, and 10 bases lay outside the gene matches. Germline loops: CDR1 MRHNA, CDR2 SNTAGT. The CDR3 totals 14 residues.

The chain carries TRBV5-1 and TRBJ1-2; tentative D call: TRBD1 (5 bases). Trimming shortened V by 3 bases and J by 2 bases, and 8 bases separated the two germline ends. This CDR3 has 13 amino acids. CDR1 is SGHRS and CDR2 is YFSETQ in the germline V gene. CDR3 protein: CASSSTDNYGYTF. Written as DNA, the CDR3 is TGCGCCAGCAGCTCGACAGACAACTATGGCTACACCTTC.

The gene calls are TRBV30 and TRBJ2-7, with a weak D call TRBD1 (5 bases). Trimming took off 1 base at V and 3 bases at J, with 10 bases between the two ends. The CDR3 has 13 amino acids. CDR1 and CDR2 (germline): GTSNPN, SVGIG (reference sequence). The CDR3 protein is CAWSDEGVYEQYF. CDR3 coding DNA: TGTGCCTGGAGTGATGAAGGGGTCTACGAGCAGTACTTC.

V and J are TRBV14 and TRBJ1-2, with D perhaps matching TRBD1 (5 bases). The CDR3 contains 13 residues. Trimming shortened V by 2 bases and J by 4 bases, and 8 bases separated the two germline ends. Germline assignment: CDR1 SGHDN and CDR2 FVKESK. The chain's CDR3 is CASSQNGAYGYTF. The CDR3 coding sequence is TGTGCCAGCAGCCAAAATGGGGCCTATGGCTACACCTTC.

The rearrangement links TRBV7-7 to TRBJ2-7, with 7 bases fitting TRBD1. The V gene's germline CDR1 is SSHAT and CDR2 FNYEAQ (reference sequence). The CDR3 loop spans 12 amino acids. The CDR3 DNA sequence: TGTACTTGGACAGGCGATTCCCACGAGCAGTACTTC. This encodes CTWTGDSHEQYF.

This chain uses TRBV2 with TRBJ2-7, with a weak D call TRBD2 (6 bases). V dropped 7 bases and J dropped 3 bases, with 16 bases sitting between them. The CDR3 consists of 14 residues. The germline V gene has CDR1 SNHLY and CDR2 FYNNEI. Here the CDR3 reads CASTPTSLNYEQYF. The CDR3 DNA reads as TGTGCCAGCACCCCAACTAGCCTGAACTACGAGCAGTACTTC.

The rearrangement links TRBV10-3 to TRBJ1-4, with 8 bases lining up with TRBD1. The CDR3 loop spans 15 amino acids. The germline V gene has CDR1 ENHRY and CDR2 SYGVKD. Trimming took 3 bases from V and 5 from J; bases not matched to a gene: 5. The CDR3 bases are TGTGCCATCAGTGATTCTACAGGGGGGAATGAAAAACTGTTTTTT. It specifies CAISDSTGGNEKLFF.

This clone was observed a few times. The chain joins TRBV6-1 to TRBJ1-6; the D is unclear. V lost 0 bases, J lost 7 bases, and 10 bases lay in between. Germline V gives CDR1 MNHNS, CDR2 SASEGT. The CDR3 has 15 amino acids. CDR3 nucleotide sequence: TGTGCCAGCAGTGAAGCGCTCCGAGTAAATTCACCCCTCCACTTT. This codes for CASSEALRVNSPLHF.

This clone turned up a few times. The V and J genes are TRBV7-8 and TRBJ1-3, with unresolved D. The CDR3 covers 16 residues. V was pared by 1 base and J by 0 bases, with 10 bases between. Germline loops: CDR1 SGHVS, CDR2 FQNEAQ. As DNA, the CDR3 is TGTGCCAGCAGCTTAGTGATGGCAGACTCTGGAAACACCATATATTTT. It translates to CASSLVMADSGNTIYF. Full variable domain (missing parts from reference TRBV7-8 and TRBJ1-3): GAGVSQSPRYKVAKRGQDVALRCDPISGHVSLFWYQQALGQGPEFLTYFQNEAQLDKSGLPSDRFFAERPEGSVSTLKIQRTQQEDSAVYLCASSLVMADSGNTIYFGEGSWLTVV.

The CDR3 here is CASSGPGQGFYNEQFF. The DNA of the CDR3 is TGTGCCAGCAGTGGACCGGGACAGGGGTTCTACAATGAGCAGTTCTTC. This sequence joins TRBV2 and TRBJ2-1; 10 bases agree with TRBD1. The ends lost 4 bases at V and 3 bases at J; junction bases unmatched: 6. Germline V gene data show CDR1 as SNHLY and CDR2 as FYNNEI. The CDR3 is 16 residues long.

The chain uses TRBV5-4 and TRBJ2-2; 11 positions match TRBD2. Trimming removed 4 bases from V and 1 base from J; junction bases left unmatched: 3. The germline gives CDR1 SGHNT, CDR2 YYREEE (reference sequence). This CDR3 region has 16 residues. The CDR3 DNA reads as TGTGCCAGCAGCCCGCTAGCGGGGGGGAACACCGGGGAGCTGTTTTTT. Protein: CASSPLAGGNTGELFF. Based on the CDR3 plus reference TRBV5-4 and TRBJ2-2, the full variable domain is ETGVTQSPTHLIKTRGQQVTLRCSSQSGHNTVSWYQQALGQGPQFIFQYYREEENGRGNFPPRFSGLQFPNYSSELNVNALELDDSALYLCASSPLAGGNTGELFFGEGSRLTVL.

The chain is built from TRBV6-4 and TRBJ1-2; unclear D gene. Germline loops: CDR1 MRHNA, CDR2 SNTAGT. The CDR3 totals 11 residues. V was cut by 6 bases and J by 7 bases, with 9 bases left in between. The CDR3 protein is CASSENGGYTF. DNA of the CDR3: TGTGCCAGCAGCGAGAATGGTGGCTACACCTTC.

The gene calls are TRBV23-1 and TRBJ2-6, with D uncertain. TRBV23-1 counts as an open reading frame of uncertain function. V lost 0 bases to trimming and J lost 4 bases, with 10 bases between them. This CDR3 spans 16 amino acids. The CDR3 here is CASSQSELSGANVLTF. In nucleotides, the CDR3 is TGCGCCAGCAGTCAATCCGAGTTATCAGGGGCCAACGTCCTGACTTTC.